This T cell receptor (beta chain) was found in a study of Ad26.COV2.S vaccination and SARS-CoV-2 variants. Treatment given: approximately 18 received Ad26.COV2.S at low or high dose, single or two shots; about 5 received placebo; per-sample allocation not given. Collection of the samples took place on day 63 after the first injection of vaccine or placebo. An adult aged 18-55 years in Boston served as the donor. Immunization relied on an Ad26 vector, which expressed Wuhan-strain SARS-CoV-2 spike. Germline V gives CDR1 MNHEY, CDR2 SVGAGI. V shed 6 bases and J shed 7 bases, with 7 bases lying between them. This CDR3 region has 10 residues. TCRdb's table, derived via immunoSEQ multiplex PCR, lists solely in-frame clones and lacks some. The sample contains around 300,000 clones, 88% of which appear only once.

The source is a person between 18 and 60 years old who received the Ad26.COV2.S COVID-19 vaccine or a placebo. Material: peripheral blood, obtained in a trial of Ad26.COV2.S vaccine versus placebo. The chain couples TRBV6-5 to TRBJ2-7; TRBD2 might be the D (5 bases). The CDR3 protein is CASSSGEQYF. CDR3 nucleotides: TGTGCCAGCAGCTCGGGGGAGCAGTACTTC.